This passage covers 10 T cell receptor beta chains from one sample sequenced in a study of blood T cell repertoires in COVID-19. Generated by immunoSEQ multiplex PCR, the TCRdb table keeps only in-frame clones and is missing some. The profile shows about 210,000 clones, around 85% of them singletons. Sequenced input: PBMCs or T cells enriched from blood (not recorded which). These receptors all stem from a woman in her thirties or forties with acute COVID-19.

This clone was detected only once. CDR3 in amino acids: CASSPQSAVTGELFF. CDR3 nucleotides: TGTGCCAGCAGCCCACAAAGCGCCGTCACCGGGGAGCTGTTTTTT. The chain joins TRBV9 to TRBJ2-2; D is uncertain. CDR1 SGDLS and CDR2 YYNGEE come from the germline V gene. V lost 4 bases, J lost 4 bases, and 14 bases lay in between. This CDR3 has 15 amino acids.

The chain uses TRBV15 and TRBJ1-6; 7 bases are shared with TRBD1. CDR1 is LNHNV and CDR2 is YYDKDF in the germline V gene (reference sequence). The CDR3 has 15 residues. The J segment lost 7 bases and the V segment lost 3 bases, leaving 6 bases of the junction unmatched. The CDR3 nucleotides are TGTGCCACCAGCAGTGACAGGGTAATAAATTCACCCCTCCACTTT. Translation: CATSSDRVINSPLHF.

The chain is built from TRBV2 and TRBJ2-7; tentatively, D is TRBD2 (5 bases). This CDR3 has 13 amino acids. Between the trimmed V and J ends, which lost 9 bases and 8 bases, there was a span of 20 bases. Germline V gene sequence: CDR1 SNHLY, CDR2 FYNNEI. CDR3 DNA sequence: TGTGCCAGTGTCTTGAGCCGACCGGGGAAGCAGTACTTC. Residues: CASVLSRPGKQYF.

This rearrangement joins TRBV5-3 to TRBJ1-1; no clear D gene. TRBV5-3 is filed as an ORF, its function uncertain. The CDR3 has 13 residues. V was pared by 1 base and J by 2 bases, with 6 bases between. The CDR3 loop is CARSLSANTEAFF. The DNA of the CDR3 is TGTGCCAGAAGCTTGAGCGCTAACACTGAAGCTTTCTTT.

This clone was detected once. The gene calls are TRBV19 and TRBJ1-1, with D hard to call. CDR3 length: 14 residues. The germline V gene has CDR1 LNHDA and CDR2 SQIVND (reference sequence). Trimming took off 9 bases at V and 0 bases at J, with 14 bases between the two ends. The CDR3 DNA follows: TGTGCCAGCACCCGACGGGAGATGAACACTGAAGCTTTCTTT. Protein: CASTRREMNTEAFF. Full variable domain (missing parts from reference TRBV19 and TRBJ1-1): DGGITQSPKYLFRKEGQNVTLSCEQNLNHDAMYWYRQDPGQGLRLIYYSQIVNDFQKGDIAEGYSVSREKKESFPLTVTSAQKNPTAFYLCASTRREMNTEAFFGQGTRLTVV.

The chain uses TRBV4-3 and TRBJ2-7, with TRBD1 as a possible D gene (6 bases). Trimming removed 1 base from V and 3 bases from J, with 13 bases in between. CDR1 and CDR2 from the germline V gene are LGHNA and YSLEER. The CDR3 has 15 residues. In DNA, the CDR3 is TGCGCCAGCAGCCAAGGAGACAGGACTTTCTACGAGCAGTACTTC. It is translated as CASSQGDRTFYEQYF.

J is TRBJ2-7 and V is TRBV7-9; D ambiguous. Germline-derived CDR1 and CDR2 are SEHNR and FQNEAQ (reference sequence). Trimming took off 1 base at V and 2 bases at J, with 6 bases between the two ends. The CDR3 spans 13 residues. The CDR3 loop reads CASSLDLTYEQYF. CDR3 DNA sequence: TGTGCCAGCAGCTTAGACTTGACCTACGAGCAGTACTTC. Using reference TRBV7-9 and TRBJ2-7 for the parts outside the CDR3, the full variable domain is DTGVSQNPRHKITKRGQNVTFRCDPISEHNRLYWYRQTLGQGPEFLTYFQNEAQLEKSRLLSDRFSAERPKGSFSTLEIQRTEQGDSAMYLCASSLDLTYEQYFGPGTRLTVT.

CDR3: CASSSWNPGQAQETQYF. For the CDR3, the DNA is TGTGCCAGCAGCTCCTGGAACCCGGGACAGGCCCAAGAGACCCAGTACTTC. The chain couples TRBV11-3 to TRBJ2-5; 8 bases agree with TRBD1. After removal of 4 bases from V and 1 base from J, the junction contained 11 bases not matched to a gene. This CDR3 has 17 residues. In germline, CDR1 is SGHNT, CDR2 YENEEA. Full variable domain (remainder filled in from reference TRBV11-3 and TRBJ2-5): EAGVVQSPRYKIIEKKQPVAFWCNPISGHNTLYWYLQNLGQGPELLIRYENEEAVDDSQLPKDRFSAERLKGVDSTLKIQPAELGDSAVYLCASSSWNPGQAQETQYFGPGTRLLVL.

This clone was seen more than once but under ten times. The V and J genes are TRBV7-9 and TRBJ2-1; 10 positions agree with TRBD1. CDR1 is SEHNR and CDR2 is FQNEAQ in the germline V gene (reference sequence). With V trimmed by 5 bases and J by 8 bases, 9 bases remained unmatched. The CDR3 loop spans 15 amino acids. CDR3 nucleotides: TGTGCCAGCAGCGATCTAGGGGACAGGGGCCATGAGCAGTTCTTC. Encoded protein: CASSDLGDRGHEQFF.

The rearrangement links TRBV6-5 to TRBJ2-2; weak D call: TRBD1 (6 bases). Germline CDR1 reads MNHEY; CDR2 reads SVGAGI. CDR3 size: 14 residues. V dropped 8 bases and J dropped 0 bases, with 10 bases sitting between them. The CDR3 region is CASDAGANTGELFF. CDR3 nucleotide sequence: TGTGCCAGCGACGCAGGGGCGAACACCGGGGAGCTGTTTTTT.